This T cell receptor beta chain originates from a study of OX40 agonist ivuxolimab in advanced cancers. With respect to the entire study: Ivuxolimab was an agonistic, fully human IgG2 monoclonal antibody directed against OX40 (CD134), a costimulatory receptor. Intravenous ivuxolimab was administered to patients every 2 weeks at six dose levels: 0.01, 0.1, 0.3, 1.5, 3 and 10 mg/kg. Of the 50 to 55 patients in dose escalation, approximately 20 had hepatocellular carcinoma, about 15 had melanoma, 9 had renal cell carcinoma and 9 had head and neck cancer. A male proportion of 82.7% and a mean age of about 60 years, ranging from roughly 23 to 79, were recorded for the dose-escalation cohort. Prior anti-PD-1, anti-PD-L1 or anti-CTLA-4 therapy was permitted, and checkpoint inhibitors had been received by under 50% of dose-escalation patients. Partial responses occurred in three dose-escalation patients: two with cutaneous melanoma and one with hepatocellular carcinoma. Peripheral TCRbeta sequencing aimed to test whether ivuxolimab altered TCR sequence diversity and caused clonal T-cell expansion. The paper covers the monotherapy dose-escalation part of the phase I ivuxolimab trial, which included N ≈ 54 patients.

To sequence the TCRbeta CDR3 region, genomic DNA was isolated from the sorted cells. The immunoSEQ Assay was used to sequence the TCRbeta CDR3 regions. TCRdb's version of the immuneACCESS table is confined to in-frame rearrangements and falls short of the full clone set. An unresolved V gene accounts for under half of the shortfall where checked; the remainder is of unknown origin. Counted in this sample were approximately 64,000 clones; about 88% of them appeared once. Jointly, the top ten make up 0.65% to 0.7% of the sample. Patients with a history of autoimmune disease or receiving systemic immunosuppression were excluded from the trial. Peripheral blood for TCR sequencing was collected from all dose cohorts at baseline, on cycle 4 day 1, and on cycle 7 day 1. The samples were drawn from a first-in-human, open-label, multicenter phase I dose-escalation trial of ivuxolimab. The trial enrolled adults with locally advanced or metastatic head and neck squamous cell, hepatocellular, melanoma or renal cell carcinoma. Before TCR sequencing, CD4+ and CD8+ T cells were separately sorted from peripheral blood.

Notes on this clone: The antigen it recognizes is unknown. Base qualities are not provided; no much larger clone lies one nucleotide away.

A distance of 10 bases separates the germline ends of V and J, which lose 3 bases and 5 bases respectively. CDR1 and CDR2, looked up from the germline V gene, are MGHRA and YSYEKL. The CDR3 starts with the cysteine, ends with the phenylalanine, and has 13 residues. The retained sequence is limited to the CDR3, 39 bases, with the frame set at the first base. Beyond this particular receptor, the publication reports: At doses from 0.1 to 3.0 mg/kg, clonal expansion was seen in both CD4+ and CD8+ blood T cells between baseline and week 6. In the 0.1-3.0 mg/kg groups, partial responders were among the patients with the lowest normalized peripheral clonal expansion, particularly in CD8+ T cells. On average, CD8+ T cells showed more expanded clones than CD4+ T cells after ivuxolimab. Low levels of normalized T-cell clonal expansion were also seen in some nonresponding patients. The antigen specificity of the clonally expanded peripheral T cells was not determined.

The clonotype comes from an adult with an advanced solid tumor such as melanoma, head and neck, liver or kidney cancer. Here the sequenced sample was CD4+ or CD8+ T cells sorted from blood, taken in a trial of the OX40 agonist ivuxolimab. The chain was built from TRBV4-1 and TRBJ2-5; the D gene cannot be named for sure. CDR3 sequence: CASSHNSRETQYF. The DNA sequence is TGCGCCAGCAGCCACAATTCCAGGGAGACCCAGTACTTC.